A single sample is the source of the 24 T cell receptor beta chains below, sequenced in a study of blood T cells in healthy people across ages. Together with a sample-barcoded 5' primer, a J-beta primer mix was included in a second PCR lasting roughly 6 to 12 cycles. A single record per CDR3 protein comes from TCRdb applying MiXCR to the 5' RACE reads. The repertoire holds fewer than 1,200,000 distinct CDR3 sequences, with approximately 25% as singletons. The same data also contributed to another study, on T cells of mothers and their children.

The sample was blood. These receptors were taken from a girl aged 2 to 9 in good health.

This clonotype was seen more than once but under ten times. The chain links TRBV20-1 to TRBJ2-7, with TRBD2 as a possible D gene (8 bases). The CDR3 runs 13 residues. Trimming left V 3 bases short and J 7 bases short, with 16 bases between. CDR1 is DFQATT and CDR2 is SNEGSKA in the germline V gene (reference sequence). CDR3 bases: TGCAGTGCTAGTTTTAGCGGGACAGAAGAGCAGTACTTC. Translated: CSASFSGTEEQYF.

This clonotype was seen a handful of times. This chain uses TRBV5-1 with TRBJ1-6; no clear D gene. There are 15 residues in the CDR3. Germline CDR1 and CDR2: SGHRS and YFSETQ. Trimming left V 0 bases short and J 7 bases short, with 11 bases between. The CDR3 DNA sequence: TGCGCCAGCAGCTTGGGCCAGACGGGGAATTCACCCCTCCACTTT. This sequence encodes CASSLGQTGNSPLHF.

In this sample, this clonotype turned up many times. The V gene is TRBV7-3, the J gene TRBJ2-3; TRBD2 matches at 12 bases. CDR1 and CDR2 from the germline V gene are SGHTA and FQGTGA. This CDR3 region has 15 residues. V shed 5 bases and J 4 bases; nucleotides not matched to a gene: 4. This CDR3 reads CASSMTSGGSDTQYF. The CDR3 DNA is TGTGCCAGCAGCATGACTAGCGGGGGCTCAGATACGCAGTATTTT.

The rearrangement joins TRBV7-9 to TRBJ2-3; D may be TRBD1 (6 bases). The CDR3 runs 15 residues. Germline V CDR1 and CDR2: SEHNR, FQNEAQ (reference sequence). V lost 10 bases, J lost 3 bases, and 20 bases lay in between. The CDR3 reads CAIPTGTLRTDTQYF. CDR3 DNA sequence: TGTGCCATCCCAACCGGGACACTGAGGACAGATACGCAGTATTTT.

This clonotype has a handful of counts. The chain links TRBV6-1 to TRBJ1-1; D is undetermined. The CDR3 contains 14 residues. V was pared by 3 bases and J by 0 bases, with 8 bases between. From germline, CDR1 is MNHNS and CDR2 SASEGT. CDR3: CASSDQVLNTEAFF. CDR3 bases: TGTGCCAGCAGTGATCAGGTCCTGAACACTGAAGCTTTCTTT.

In its sample, this clonotype was seen a few times. The V and J genes are TRBV28 and TRBJ2-7, with 7 nucleotides matching TRBD2. This CDR3 spans 15 amino acids. The J segment lost 7 bases and the V segment lost 5 bases, leaving 14 bases of the junction unmatched. Germline V CDR1 and CDR2: MDHEN, SYDVKM. The CDR3 nucleotides read TGTGCCAGCAGTCTAGCTAGCGGAAGAGGGCGGGAGCAGTACTTC. Translation: CASSLASGRGREQYF.

The CDR3 nucleotides are TGTGCCAGCAGCTCCGGGGCTAATGAAAAACTGTTTTTT. Its protein is CASSSGANEKLFF. The V and J genes are TRBV7-6 and TRBJ1-4; D gene ambiguous. Trimming cost V 4 bases and J 3 bases, with 6 bases left between them. CDR1 and CDR2 (germline): SGHVS, FNYEAQ. The CDR3 is made up of 13 amino acids.

This clonotype was recorded once. The V gene is TRBV20-1, the J gene TRBJ1-3; no firm D call. Germline V gene lookup returns CDR1 DFQATT and CDR2 SNEGSKA (reference sequence). This CDR3 comprises 15 residues. V lost 5 bases to trimming and J lost 0 bases, with 14 bases between them. DNA of the CDR3: TGCAGTGCTCGGGCCCCGGGAGACTCTGGAAACACCATATATTTT. Encoded protein: CSARAPGDSGNTIYF.

The genes are TRBV5-1 and TRBJ2-1, with 14 positions matching TRBD2. Per the germline V gene, CDR1 is SGHRS and CDR2 is YFSETQ. The length of the CDR3 is 18 residues. V shed 5 bases and J 10 bases; nucleotides not matched to a gene: 17. The CDR3: CASSYDGTSGSLSDEQFF. DNA for the CDR3: TGCGCCAGCAGTTATGACGGGACTAGCGGGAGTCTTAGCGACGAGCAGTTCTTC.

The chain uses TRBV3-1 and TRBJ1-5; D unclear. The CDR3 has 13 residues. Germline CDR1 LGHDT, CDR2 YNNKEL (reference sequence). V lost 3 bases, J lost 5 bases, and 8 bases lay in between. The CDR3 nucleotides are TGTGCCAGCAGCCAGTCCCCAGATCAGCCCCAGCATTTT. Protein product: CASSQSPDQPQHF.

The rearrangement joins TRBV6-6 to TRBJ2-5; a possible D gene is TRBD1 (6 bases). The DNA end is more similar to TRBJ2-1, so the J call may be wrong. The CDR3 is made up of 13 amino acids. The germline V gene encodes CDR1 MNHNY and CDR2 SVGAGI (reference sequence). For the CDR3, the DNA is TGTGCCAGTGTTGGGGGCGCGTACAATGAGCAGTTCTTC. It encodes CASVGGAYNEQFF.

This clonotype was counted between two and nine times. The V and J genes are TRBV14 and TRBJ2-1; the match to TRBD2 covers 7 bases. V was pared by 2 bases and J by 8 bases, with 9 bases of the junction left unmatched. Per germline, CDR1 SGHDN and CDR2 FVKESK. This CDR3 is 15 amino acids long. CDR3 region: CASSQFTRGEDEQFF. In DNA, the CDR3 is TGTGCCAGCAGCCAATTTACTCGGGGGGAGGATGAGCAGTTCTTC.

This clonotype occurred a few times. The V call is TRBV29-1, the J call TRBJ1-1, with D hard to call. Germline V gene data show CDR1 as SQVTM and CDR2 as ANQGSEA. This CDR3 comprises 16 residues. Trimming pared 7 bases from V and 0 bases from J, leaving 21 bases between. As DNA, the CDR3 is TGCAGCGCCCGCGGCCCGTCTGCACCCTTGAACACTGAAGCTTTCTTT. Its protein product is CSARGPSAPLNTEAFF.

This clonotype was seen many times. The rearrangement joins TRBV7-6 to TRBJ2-7, with TRBD1 matching 7 bases. Germline V gene data show CDR1 as SGHVS and CDR2 as FNYEAQ. The CDR3 is made up of 14 amino acids. Losses at the gene ends were 2 bases for V and 1 base for J; bases not matched to a gene: 2. The CDR3 is CASSLPGQSYEQYF. In nucleotides, the CDR3 is TGTGCCAGCAGCTTACCGGGACAGTCCTACGAGCAGTACTTC.

The chain carries TRBV5-1 and TRBJ2-1; 10 nucleotides align to TRBD2. CDR3 length equals 15 residues. V shed 4 bases and J 15 bases; nucleotides not matched to a gene: 16. Germline V gene data show CDR1 as SGHRS and CDR2 as YFSETQ. As DNA, the CDR3 is TGCGCCAGCAGCGATGGGAGGGCACAGCGGGAGGGCCCGTTCTTC. As protein: CASSDGRAQREGPFF.

J is TRBJ2-5 and V is TRBV6-5, with TRBD2 identical over 11 bases. The V segment lost 4 bases and the J segment 8 bases; nucleotides outside the gene matches: 15. The length of the CDR3 is 17 residues. Germline V gene data show CDR1 as MNHEY and CDR2 as SVGAGI. Here the CDR3 reads CASSSHPGTSGDETQYF. The CDR3 bases are TGTGCCAGCAGTTCACACCCAGGGACTAGCGGCGACGAAACCCAGTACTTC.

This clonotype was observed a few times. CDR3 residues: CSAIDVSGQGPQSSYNEQFF. The CDR3 DNA reads as TGCAGTGCTATCGATGTCTCGGGACAGGGTCCTCAGTCCTCCTACAATGAGCAGTTCTTC. The J gene is TRBJ2-1, the V gene TRBV20-1; 9 bases are a match to TRBD1. Germline-derived CDR1 and CDR2 are DFQATT and SNEGSKA (reference sequence). V gave up 4 bases and J gave up 0 bases; unmatched junction bases: 19. CDR3 length equals 20 residues.

The rearrangement uses TRBV29-1 and TRBJ1-2; TRBD1 might be the D (6 bases). Germline CDR1 reads SQVTM; CDR2 reads ANQGSEA. This CDR3 is 13 amino acids long. V lost 5 bases to trimming and J lost 1 base, with 11 bases between them. The CDR3 spells CSVLRQDNYGYTF. The CDR3 nucleotides are TGCAGCGTTCTCCGACAGGATAACTATGGCTACACCTTC.

This clonotype occurred a few times. DNA of the CDR3: TGTGCCAGCAGCGAGGGGGGAGGTGAGGATACGCAGTATTTT. Encoded protein: CASSEGGGEDTQYF. This chain links TRBV7-9 with TRBJ2-3, with D perhaps assigned TRBD1 or TRBD2 (6 bases each). V was clipped by 5 bases and J by 6 bases, with 15 bases between them. CDR1 SEHNR and CDR2 FQNEAQ come from the germline V gene (reference sequence). This CDR3 has 14 residues.

V and J are TRBV12-3 or TRBV12-4 and TRBJ2-2; D unresolved. There are 12 residues in the CDR3. V lost 3 bases and J lost 7, with 6 bases in between. DNA of the CDR3: TGTGCCAGCAGTTTTGGGTACGGGGAGCTGTTTTTT. Its translation: CASSFGYGELFF.

V is TRBV12-3 or TRBV12-4 and J is TRBJ1-3; possible D gene TRBD1, 5 bases. Trimming shortened V by 4 bases and J by 7 bases, and 17 bases separated the two germline ends. The CDR3 loop spans 15 amino acids. The CDR3 sequence: CASSSGTPSRNTIYF. The CDR3 DNA reads as TGTGCCAGCAGTTCCGGGACTCCGAGCAGGAACACCATATATTTT.

This clonotype has just a few counts. The chain joins TRBV5-1 to TRBJ2-5; 7 bases agree with TRBD2. Judging by the DNA end, TRBJ2-7 fits better; the J call may be wrong. CDR1 and CDR2 from the germline V gene are SGHRS and YFSETQ. CDR3 size: 14 residues. The CDR3 nucleotides read TGCGCCAGCAGCCCCCCTAGCGGTTCCTACGAGCAGTACTTC. Translating it yields CASSPPSGSYEQYF.

The chain carries TRBV24-1 and TRBJ2-2; tentatively, D is TRBD1 (5 bases). In germline, CDR1 is KGHDR, CDR2 SFDVKD. CDR3 size: 14 residues. V lost 9 bases and J 0 bases, leaving 10 bases between the germline ends. CDR3 DNA: TGTGCCACCTCCGGCAGGGCGAACACCGGGGAGCTGTTTTTT. It specifies CATSGRANTGELFF.

This chain links TRBV15 with TRBJ1-1; D ambiguous. Trimming pared 1 base from V and 1 base from J, leaving 10 bases between. Looked up from germline, CDR1 is LNHNV and CDR2 is YYDKDF (reference sequence). The CDR3 sequence is 15 residues long. CDR3 DNA: TGTGCCACCAGCAGAGTGGGCCGGGGGAACACTGAAGCTTTCTTT. This codes for CATSRVGRGNTEAFF. Together with reference TRBV15 and TRBJ1-1, the CDR3 gives the full variable domain: DAMVIQNPRYQVTQFGKPVTLSCSQTLNHNVMYWYQQKSSQAPKLLFHYYDKDFNNEADTPDNFQSRRPNTSFCFLDIRSPGLGDTAMYLCATSRVGRGNTEAFFGQGTRLTVV.